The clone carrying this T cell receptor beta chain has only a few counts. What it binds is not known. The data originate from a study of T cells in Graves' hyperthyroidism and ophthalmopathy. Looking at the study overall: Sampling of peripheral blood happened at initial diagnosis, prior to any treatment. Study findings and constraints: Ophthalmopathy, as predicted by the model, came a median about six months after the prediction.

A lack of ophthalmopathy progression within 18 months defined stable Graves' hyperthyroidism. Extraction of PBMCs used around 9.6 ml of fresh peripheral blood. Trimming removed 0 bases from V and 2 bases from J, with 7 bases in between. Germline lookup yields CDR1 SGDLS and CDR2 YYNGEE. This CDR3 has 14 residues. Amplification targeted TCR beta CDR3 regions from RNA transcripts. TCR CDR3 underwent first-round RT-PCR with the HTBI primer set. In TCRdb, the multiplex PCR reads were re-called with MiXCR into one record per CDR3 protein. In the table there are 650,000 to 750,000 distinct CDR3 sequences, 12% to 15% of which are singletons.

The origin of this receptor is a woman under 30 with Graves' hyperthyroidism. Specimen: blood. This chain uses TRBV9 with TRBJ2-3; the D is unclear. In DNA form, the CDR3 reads TGTGCCAGCAGCGTAGGTGGCTTCACAGATACGCAGTATTTT. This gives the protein CASSVGGFTDTQYF.